This is a list of T cell receptor beta chains from one sample in a study of shared clonotypes between healthy human individuals. The assay was immunoSEQ multiplex PCR, and TCRdb's table has in-frame clones only and misses some. The top ten clones hold over 1.3% of a sample with approximately 940,000 clones, roughly 72% of them seen once. What was sequenced was memory CD4+ T cells sorted from blood. The source is a man aged 18 to 30 in good health. Both conserved end residues are part of each CDR3. A D gene is named only where the DNA matches it firmly. Some rows mark clone size as missing; the rest say once, few, many or name a class of expanded clone.

d_call j_call v_call clone_size cdr3_aa cdr3_nt
NA TRBJ1-5 TRBV19 NA CASSRTIGNQPQHF TGTGCCAGTAGCAGGACAATCGGCAATCAGCCCCAGCATTTT
NA TRBJ1-4 TRBV9 once CASSVEEGEKLFF TGTGCCAGCAGCGTAGAGGAGGGTGAAAAACTGTTTTTT
TRBD2 TRBJ2-2 TRBV7-9 NA CASSIQAGVNTGELFF TGTGCCAGCAGCATCCAAGCGGGGGTGAACACCGGGGAGCTGTTTTTT
TRBD2 TRBJ2-1 TRBV18 NA CASSPGLAGGNEQFF TGTGCCAGCTCTCCCGGACTAGCGGGAGGCAATGAGCAGTTCTTC
NA TRBJ1-3 TRBV10-3 NA CATTGFGNTIYF TGTGCCACTACAGGGTTTGGAAACACCATATATTTT
NA TRBJ1-1 TRBV7-8 NA CASSLGGERVNTEAFF TGTGCCAGCAGCTTAGGAGGGGAACGGGTGAACACTGAAGCTTTCTTT
NA TRBJ1-1 TRBV6-4 NA CASSIRENTEAFF TGTGCCAGCAGTATCAGGGAAAACACTGAAGCTTTCTTT
NA TRBJ2-1 TRBV28 few CASEGYNEQFF TGTGCCAGCGAGGGTTACAATGAGCAGTTCTTC
TRBD1 TRBJ2-3 TRBV10-3 NA CAISEQDRGTDTQYF TGTGCCATCAGTGAACAGGACAGGGGGACAGATACGCAGTATTTT
TRBD2 TRBJ2-7 TRBV19 NA CASSVAGGTYEQYF TGTGCCAGTAGTGTAGCGGGAGGGACCTACGAGCAGTACTTC
TRBD1 TRBJ1-2 TRBV14 NA CASSLDRDYGYTF TGTGCCAGCAGCCTGGACAGGGACTATGGCTACACCTTC
NA TRBJ1-2 TRBV18 few CASSPTDYGYTF TGTGCCAGCTCACCCACAGACTATGGCTACACCTTC
NA TRBJ1-4 TRBV30 many CAWRSGFNEKLFF TGTGCCTGGAGGTCCGGATTTAATGAAAAACTGTTTTTT
NA TRBJ2-2 TRBV4-1 NA CASSQVRNTGELFF TGCGCCAGCAGCCAAGTCCGAAACACCGGGGAGCTGTTTTTT
TRBD1 TRBJ1-1 TRBV7-2 few CASSLNRGLGTEAFF TGTGCCAGCAGCTTAAACAGGGGCCTCGGCACTGAAGCTTTCTTT
NA TRBJ1-1 TRBV25-1 NA CASSGGGRRYTEAFF TGTGCCAGCAGTGGGGGGGGACGGCGGTACACTGAAGCTTTCTTT
NA TRBJ2-2 TRBV28 once CASSSSRVAGELFF NA
TRBD1 TRBJ2-3 TRBV5-1 NA CASSSPGTVGASTDTQYF TGCGCCAGCAGCTCTCCCGGGACAGTTGGCGCAAGCACAGATACGCAGTATTTT
NA TRBJ2-1 TRBV7-2 NA CASSLEQADYNEQFF TGTGCCAGCAGCTTAGAACAGGCGGACTACAATGAGCAGTTCTTC
NA TRBJ1-1 TRBV30 NA CAWTKGGNTEAFF TGTGCCTGGACGAAAGGAGGGAACACTGAAGCTTTCTTT
NA TRBJ1-6 TRBV5-1 NA CASSLQLGSDSPLHF TGCGCCAGCAGCTTACAACTAGGAAGTGATTCACCCCTCCACTTT
NA TRBJ2-5 TRBV4-2 NA CASSQASGAQETQYF TGTGCCAGCAGCCAAGCCTCAGGGGCCCAAGAGACCCAGTACTTC
NA TRBJ1-5 TRBV18 many CASSHPNQPQHF TGTGCCAGCTCACATCCAAATCAGCCCCAGCATTTT
NA TRBJ1-2 TRBV4-1 NA CASSQDLTQFYGYTF TGCGCCAGCAGCCAAGATCTCACACAGTTCTATGGCTACACCTTC
TRBD1 TRBJ1-1 TRBV7-6 NA CASSRTGNTEAFF TGTGCCAGCAGCCGGACAGGGAACACTGAAGCTTTCTTT
NA TRBJ2-1 TRBV4-3 NA CASSAQGSGPYNEQFF TGCGCCAGCAGCGCACAGGGTAGCGGACCCTACAATGAGCAGTTCTTC
TRBD1 TRBJ2-2 TRBV27 NA CASRKTGGANGELFF TGTGCCAGCAGGAAGACAGGGGGCGCGAACGGGGAGCTGTTTTTT
NA TRBJ2-7 TRBV18 NA CASSPLPSAVEQYF TGTGCCAGCTCACCCCTCCCTAGCGCCGTCGAGCAGTACTTC
NA TRBJ2-7 TRBV4-1 NA CASSQVTGGRYEQYF TGCGCCAGCAGCCAAGTTACCGGGGGGCGCTACGAGCAGTACTTC
TRBD1 TRBJ1-1 TRBV7-2 NA CASKRQGMNTEAFF TGTGCCAGCAAGCGACAGGGTATGAACACTGAAGCTTTCTTT
TRBD1 TRBJ1-3 TRBV28 NA CASSSGTGRSSGNTIYF TGTGCCAGCAGCAGCGGGACAGGGCGGTCTTCTGGAAACACCATATATTTT
TRBD1 TRBJ2-7 TRBV19 NA CASSIGRRQGGEFGPYEQYF TGTGCCAGTAGTATTGGCCGCAGACAGGGGGGCGAGTTTGGACCCTACGAGCAGTACTTC
TRBD2 TRBJ2-2 TRBV7-9 NA CASSPWTSSNTGELFF TGTGCCAGCAGCCCATGGACTAGTTCGAACACCGGGGAGCTGTTTTTT
NA TRBJ1-6 TRBV15 NA CATSRDRDNSPLHF TGTGCCACCAGCAGAGATCGGGATAATTCACCCCTCCACTTT
TRBD2 TRBJ2-7 TRBV28 NA CASSSPGLAGGDEQYF TGTGCCAGCAGTTCGCCGGGACTAGCGGGAGGGGACGAGCAGTACTTC
NA TRBJ2-7 TRBV6-5 NA CASVDSYEQYF TGTGCCAGCGTCGACAGCTACGAGCAGTACTTC
TRBD2 TRBJ2-1 TRBV9 once CASSPRAGGNYNEQFF TGTGCCAGCAGCCCCCGAGCGGGAGGGAACTACAATGAGCAGTTCTTC
NA TRBJ2-2 TRBV5-1 NA CASSPETGRTGELFF TGCGCCAGCAGCCCAGAAACAGGGAGAACCGGGGAGCTGTTTTTT
NA TRBJ1-4 TRBV28 few CASRDGGGNEKLFF TGTGCCAGCAGAGATGGGGGGGGCAATGAAAAACTGTTTTTT
NA TRBJ1-1 TRBV18 few CASSKEGNTEAFF TGTGCCAGCTCAAAAGAAGGGAACACTGAAGCTTTCTTT
TRBD1 TRBJ1-1 TRBV9 NA CASSRRTGVDTEAFF TGTGCCAGCAGCAGACGGACAGGGGTTGACACTGAAGCTTTCTTT
NA TRBJ2-3 TRBV6-6 once CASSHLANPNTDTQYF TGTGCCAGCAGTCACTTAGCAAACCCGAACACAGATACGCAGTATTTT
TRBD1 TRBJ1-2 TRBV5-8 NA CASSSRDRGTYYGYTF TGTGCCAGCAGCTCCCGGGACAGGGGGACTTACTATGGCTACACCTTC
TRBD2 TRBJ2-5 TRBV27 NA CASSSRTRGYQETQYF TGTGCCAGCAGTTCTCGGACTAGAGGGTACCAAGAGACCCAGTACTTC
TRBD2 TRBJ2-7 TRBV7-2 NA CASSPSAGARYEQYF TGTGCCAGCAGCCCCTCGGCGGGAGCCCGCTACGAGCAGTACTTC
TRBD2 TRBJ2-5 TRBV27 NA CASSLAVGSQETQYF TGTGCCAGCAGCCTAGCGGTAGGGAGCCAAGAGACCCAGTACTTC
TRBD2 TRBJ2-3 TRBV29-1 NA CSVPGGGSTDTQYF TGCAGCGTGCCTGGGGGGGGGAGCACAGATACGCAGTATTTT
NA TRBJ1-3 TRBV15 NA CATSRPAGNTIYF TGTGCCACCAGTAGGCCTGCTGGAAACACCATATATTTT
TRBD1 TRBJ2-3 TRBV5-1 NA CASSGTGGADTQYF TGCGCCAGCAGCGGGACAGGGGGAGCAGATACGCAGTATTTT
NA TRBJ1-2 TRBV7-2 NA CASSLEAGLNYGYTF TGTGCCAGCAGCTTAGAGGCAGGCCTTAATTATGGCTACACCTTC
NA TRBJ2-1 TRBV9 NA CASSVGPHRDEQFF TGTGCCAGCAGCGTAGGGCCCCACAGGGACGAGCAGTTCTTC
NA TRBJ2-5 TRBV27 NA CASTKHGSETQYF TGTGCCAGCACCAAACATGGTTCGGAGACCCAGTACTTC
TRBD1 TRBJ2-2 TRBV2 NA CASSEQGANTGELFF TGTGCCAGCAGTGAACAGGGGGCGAACACCGGGGAGCTGTTTTTT
NA TRBJ1-3 TRBV14 many CASAVGSGNTIYF TGTGCCAGCGCCGTCGGATCTGGAAACACCATATATTTT
NA TRBJ1-6 TRBV5-6 NA CASTSWGGIGSPLHF TGTGCCAGCACCAGCTGGGGGGGCATCGGTTCACCCCTCCACTTT
TRBD1 TRBJ1-1 TRBV29-1 NA CSVLPGGSAEAFF TGCAGCGTCCTCCCAGGGGGCAGTGCTGAAGCTTTCTTT
TRBD1 TRBJ1-1 TRBV7-3 NA CASLRTGGTEAFF TGTGCCAGCCTGAGGACAGGGGGCACTGAAGCTTTCTTT
NA TRBJ2-2 TRBV19 NA CASSIDGGGTGELFF TGTGCCAGTAGTATAGATGGGGGAGGCACCGGGGAGCTGTTTTTT
TRBD1 TRBJ2-1 TRBV4-1 NA CASSPIRDRVGNEQFF TGCGCCAGCAGCCCGATCCGGGACAGGGTAGGCAATGAGCAGTTCTTC